The 8 T cell receptor beta chains reported below all come from one sample, sequenced in a study of post-analysis software for immune sequencing data. Unique molecular identifiers featured in each of the TCR beta cDNA libraries. TCRdb re-analysed the PCR reads in MiXCR, keeping a single row per CDR3 protein. The data contain 650,000 to 850,000 distinct CDR3 sequences, 40% to 55% of them seen just once; the ten biggest clones take up around 4.7%. These receptors' targets are unknown. Study-level points and caveats: Comparison of patients with controls showed 5 or 6 TRBV segments more frequent in patients, TRBV5-6, TRBV5-1 and TRBV20-1 among them.

Sequenced input: blood. These receptors came from a girl aged 5 to 17 with multiple sclerosis.

A single count supports this clonotype. This chain connects TRBV4-2 to TRBJ2-1, with 9 positions matching TRBD2. This CDR3 has 18 amino acids. Germline lookup yields CDR1 LGHNA and CDR2 YNFKEQ. J was trimmed by 1 base and V by 0 bases; bases with no gene match: 7. In DNA, the CDR3 is TGTGCCAGCAGCCAAGATCGACTAGCGGAAGCTTCCTACAATGAGCAGTTCTTC. It yields the protein CASSQDRLAEASYNEQFF.

This chain uses TRBV20-1 with TRBJ2-1; 9 bases are a match to TRBD2. From germline, CDR1 is DFQATT and CDR2 SNEGSKA (reference sequence). The junction had 8 bases not matched to a gene; V was cut back by 5 bases and J by 0 bases. The CDR3 has 16 amino acids. This CDR3 is CSAAPTSGSSYNEQFF. CDR3 DNA: TGCAGTGCTGCCCCGACTAGCGGAAGCTCCTACAATGAGCAGTTCTTC.

J is TRBJ2-1 and V is TRBV20-1, with D unresolved. CDR3 length equals 11 residues. Per the germline V gene, CDR1 is DFQATT and CDR2 is SNEGSKA (reference sequence). Trimming left V 1 base short and J 10 bases short, with 8 bases between. CDR3 sequence (DNA): TGCAGTGCTAGAGTAGGGTGGGAGCAGTTCTTC. Its protein product is CSARVGWEQFF.

The gene calls are TRBV6-5 and TRBJ2-7; 7 bases are a match to TRBD1. The CDR3 contains 16 residues. From germline, CDR1 is MNHEY and CDR2 SVGAGI. V shed 4 bases, J shed 0 bases, and the junction held 9 bases outside the gene matches. The CDR3, as DNA: TGTGCCAGCAGTTCCCCAGACAGGGCCAGCTCCTACGAGCAGTACTTC. Protein sequence: CASSSPDRASSYEQYF.

V and J are TRBV7-6 and TRBJ1-4; D is perhaps TRBD1 (5 bases). CDR3 size: 12 residues. Germline CDR1 and CDR2: SGHVS and FNYEAQ. V gave up 1 base and J gave up 15 bases, with 12 bases separating them. This chain's CDR3 is CASSLGGPDVFF. DNA of the CDR3: TGTGCCAGCAGCTTAGGGGGCCCGGACGTGTTTTTT.

V gene TRBV7-2 combines with J gene TRBJ1-2; 8 nucleotides align to TRBD1. With V trimmed by 4 bases and J by 7 bases, 5 bases remained unmatched. The CDR3 loop spans 13 amino acids. CDR1 is SGHTA and CDR2 is FQGNSA in the germline V gene. CDR3 coding DNA: TGTGCCAGCAGCTCACAGGGGGTTGGTGGCTACACCTTC. This translates into CASSSQGVGGYTF.

CDR3 DNA: TGTGCCAGCACCCTAATGGGGGGCGCTGAAGCTTTCTTT. Translating gives CASTLMGGAEAFF. The chain combines TRBV6-5 with TRBJ1-1, with D maybe TRBD1 (6 bases). Germline-derived CDR1 and CDR2 are MNHEY and SVGAGI. V dropped 7 bases and J dropped 6 bases, with 15 bases sitting between them. The CDR3 totals 13 residues.

The chain combines TRBV27 with TRBJ2-1; the match to TRBD2 covers 16 bases. V dropped 6 bases and J dropped 10; count of bases not matched to a gene: 9. The germline CDR1 and CDR2 sequences are MNHEY and SMNVEV (reference sequence). This CDR3 has 16 residues. CDR3 loop: CASSPSGTSGRGEQFF. The CDR3 nucleotides are TGTGCCAGCAGCCCCTCCGGGACTAGCGGGAGGGGGGAGCAGTTCTTC.